This TCR beta chain is from a study of blood T cell repertoires in COVID-19. Across the study: The study drew acute and convalescent COVID-19 samples from the United States, Italy and Spain. From T cells, B-cell-depleted T cells, or PBMCs came the material, which was cDNA or gDNA.

Participants' own reports of clinical history determined their cohort assignment. In Cohort 3, a recovered donor had either two negative PCRs, clearance, or symptom resolution. Data came from immunoSEQ multiplex PCR; TCRdb stores just in-frame clones and leaves some out. Here the sample spans more than 250,000 clones, just over 85% being singletons. Germline assignment: CDR1 MNHEY and CDR2 SVGAGI. The junction had 12 bases not matched to a gene; V was cut back by 11 bases and J by 4 bases. The CDR3 runs 14 residues. Sequencing was carried out using PBMCs or T cells enriched from blood (not recorded which). The sequence was collected from a woman aged 18 to 35 who had recovered from COVID-19. J is TRBJ1-2 and V is TRBV6-5; 8 nucleotides match TRBD1. CDR3 DNA: TGTGCCGGGCAAGACAGGGGATCACCCTATGGCTACACCTTC. Its protein product is CAGQDRGSPYGYTF.